The T cell receptor (beta chain) described here comes from a study of human T cells and chemical hapten exposure. Indicated time point: pre-sensitization, week 0. Treatment of the sample: therapeutic diphenylcyclopropenone sensitization with weekly scalp DPC. Germline V CDR1 and CDR2: SGDLS, YYNGEE. The CDR3 is 15 residues long. V was clipped by 0 bases and J by 0 bases, with 10 bases between them. At least ten counts were recorded for this clonotype. Each CDR3 protein is one row after TCRdb ran MiXCR on the RACE reads. The data show more than 55,000 distinct CDR3 sequences, over 9% seen once. Sequenced here: whole blood, sampled in connection with sensitization to the hapten diphenylcyclopropenone (DPC). The source is a woman aged 40 to 50 with alopecia areata. Some clones in this sample may be carry-over from other donors' samples. The chain recombines TRBV9 with TRBJ2-7; maybe TRBD1 (6 bases). CDR3 DNA sequence: TGTGCCAGCAGCGTAGAGGGACACAGCTCCTACGAGCAGTACTTC. This codes for CASSVEGHSSYEQYF.